This entry is about one T cell receptor (beta chain). Its antigen is not yet known. Because the CDR3 is missing its conserved closing phenylalanine or tryptophan, this is likely a read error. It is unclear where the CDR3 begins or ends on the DNA, so no DNA is shown, and the CDR3 is as TCRdb lists it. The sample originates from a study of CD8+CD57+ T cells in acquired aplastic anemia (dated by TCRdb to the late 2010s). With regard to the full study: A mean of 3.2 ug of DNA, ranging from roughly 0.19 to 27.4 ug, was extracted from sorted CD4+ and CD8+ cells. Mean read counts for healthy donor samples were around 10 million for CD4+ cells and 11.0 million for CD8+ cells. General conclusions and limits of the study: Although roughly 29 CD8+ CDR3 sequences were shared by patients and controls, these sequences appeared highly expressed in patients and within the immunodominant clones of patients. Between patients and healthy controls, no significant difference in CD8+ Simpson's diversity was found (P=0.060).

Taken from the germline V gene, the CDR1 and CDR2 loops are SGHTA and FQGNSA. The CDR3 spans 13 amino acids, including both terminal residues. TCR beta VDJ combination and CDR3 sequence profiling used genomic DNA as the template. TCR repertoire sequencing was run on an Illumina HiSeq 2000. The paper's processing steps were these. Repertoires were assessed using TRBV/TRBJ rearrangement plots, CDR3 size and DJ length profiles, and Simpson's diversity index. The most abundant DNA sequence in the deep sequencing data was taken as the immunodominant clone. CDR3 amino acid sequences were checked for sharing between subjects and were compared against published repertoires and the VDJdb database. In TCRdb, the public reads were trimmed at Q25 with fastp and aligned with MiXCR, with productive beta chains retained. Every CDR3 protein is listed once, alongside the most common genes and DNA of its rows. TCRdb assigned the V and J calls; the authors' analysis was not used. A total of hundreds of thousands of distinct CDR3 sequences appear in this sample, 55% to 75% of them only once. Less than 4% of the sample is held by the ten biggest clonotypes.

In this study, sorted CD4+ and CD8+ T cells from the blood of healthy subjects and of severe aplastic anemia patients had their TCR repertoires deep-sequenced. Ficoll-Paque density gradient centrifugation was used to isolate peripheral blood mononuclear cells. CD4+ and CD8+ T cells were sorted by FACS or magnetic beads before DNA extraction. The sequenced material came from sorted CD4+, CD8+, or CD8+CD57+ T cells (not recorded which) from PBMCs. This sequence uses TRBV7-2 and TRBJ1-5; TRBD1 is taken as the D call from the table, unchecked against the DNA. This clonotype was obtained from a human donor in good health, serving as a control. For the CDR3, the sequence is CASSPLYEQYLGS.